The 11 T cell receptor beta chains listed next were all sequenced from one sample in a study of blood T cell repertoires in COVID-19. Generated by immunoSEQ multiplex PCR, the TCRdb table keeps only in-frame clones and is missing some. The sample holds under 110,000 clones, around 78% seen once. The sample consisted of peripheral blood. These receptors all stem from a man older than 75 with COVID-19, enrolled during active disease.

The chain has TRBV28 and TRBJ1-1; D is perhaps TRBD1 (5 bases). V lost 7 bases and J lost 1, with 7 bases in between. CDR3 length: 12 amino acids. Germline-derived CDR1 and CDR2 are MDHEN and SYDVKM. The CDR3: CASNRGNTEAFF. CDR3 nucleotides: TGTGCCAGCAATAGGGGGAACACTGAAGCTTTCTTT.

The J gene is TRBJ1-1, the V gene TRBV30; tentatively, D is TRBD1 (5 bases). Trimming removed 0 bases from V and 3 bases from J, with 17 bases in between. Germline V gives CDR1 GTSNPN, CDR2 SVGIG (reference sequence). CDR3 length: 16 residues. CDR3 DNA: TGTGCCTGGAGTGTAGCTGGCGGGGCAAGGGACACTGAAGCTTTCTTT. Protein: CAWSVAGGARDTEAFF.

This chain connects TRBV7-3 to TRBJ2-1; 11 nucleotides line up with TRBD2. CDR1 is SGHTA and CDR2 is FQGTGA in the germline V gene. This CDR3 is 15 amino acids long. With V trimmed by 5 bases and J by 9 bases, 9 bases remained unmatched. CDR3 amino acids: CASSARLAGLGEQFF. In nucleotides, the CDR3 is TGTGCCAGCAGCGCCCGACTAGCGGGACTTGGTGAGCAGTTCTTC.

J is TRBJ1-2 and V is TRBV3-1 (or the pseudogene TRBV3-2), with D possibly matching TRBD1 (5 bases). The CDR3 is 16 residues long. Between the trimmed V and J ends, which lost 1 base and 4 bases, there was a span of 16 bases. The V gene's germline CDR1 is LGHDT and CDR2 YNNKEL (reference sequence). CDR3 nucleotides: TGTGCCAGCAGCCAAGGACTCGGCAGGGTTGGCTATGGCTACACCTTC. Translating it yields CASSQGLGRVGYGYTF.

The V gene is TRBV15, the J gene TRBJ1-5; D possibly corresponds to TRBD1 (6 bases). CDR1 and CDR2 (germline): LNHNV, YYDKDF (reference sequence). The V gene lost 0 bases and the J gene lost 0 bases, with 15 bases spanning the gap. The CDR3 has 18 amino acids. The CDR3 is CATSRDSPQGDSNQPQHF. The CDR3 DNA follows: TGTGCCACCAGCAGAGACAGTCCACAGGGCGATAGCAATCAGCCCCAGCATTTT. Full variable domain (remainder filled in from reference TRBV15 and TRBJ1-5): DAMVIQNPRYQVTQFGKPVTLSCSQTLNHNVMYWYQQKSSQAPKLLFHYYDKDFNNEADTPDNFQSRRPNTSFCFLDIRSPGLGDTAMYLCATSRDSPQGDSNQPQHFGDGTRLSIL.

Only one count was recorded for this clone. The chain employs TRBV18 and TRBJ1-1; D not certain. Germline V gene lookup returns CDR1 KGHSH and CDR2 LQKENI. This CDR3 has 13 amino acids. Trimming took 6 bases from V and 1 from J, leaving 9 bases between them. In DNA form, the CDR3 reads TGTGCCAGCTCCACAAACAAGAACACTGAAGCTTTCTTT. This codes for CASSTNKNTEAFF.

This chain joins TRBV7-3 and TRBJ1-1; D remains unclear. CDR1 and CDR2 (germline): SGHTA, FQGTGA. V lost 1 base to trimming and J lost 9 bases, with 9 bases between them. The CDR3 consists of 12 residues. CDR3 sequence reads: CASSLKTHKAFF. CDR3 bases: TGTGCCAGCAGCTTAAAAACACATAAAGCTTTCTTT.

This clone appeared once. V and J are TRBV25-1 and TRBJ2-3; TRBD2 matches 11 bases. J gave up 3 bases and V 3 bases, and 5 bases lay outside the gene matches. Germline CDR1 and CDR2: MGHDK and SYGVNS. The CDR3 is 16 residues long. CDR3 bases: TGTGCCAGCAGTGATTTTAGCGGGAGGGGGACAGATACGCAGTATTTT. Its translation is CASSDFSGRGTDTQYF.

V gene TRBV28 combines with J gene TRBJ2-5, with 13 bases fitting TRBD2. CDR1 MDHEN and CDR2 SYDVKM come from the germline V gene. CDR3 length equals 16 residues. V shed 6 bases, J shed 5 bases, and the junction held 9 bases outside the gene matches. CDR3 sequence (DNA): TGTGCCAGCAGAGCCAGGACTAGCGGGAGTCGCGAGACCCAGTACTTC. Encoded protein: CASRARTSGSRETQYF.

V gene TRBV5-1 combines with J gene TRBJ2-2, with D possibly being TRBD2 (5 bases). CDR3 size: 15 residues. Germline CDR1 reads SGHRS; CDR2 reads YFSETQ. V was clipped by 0 bases and J by 4 bases, with 10 bases between them. This CDR3 reads CASSLVASRTGELFF. In DNA form, the CDR3 reads TGCGCCAGCAGCTTGGTAGCGAGCCGCACCGGGGAGCTGTTTTTT.

This clone is judged medium-sized. The chain joins TRBV27 to TRBJ2-7, with a weak D call TRBD1 (6 bases). CDR1 is MNHEY and CDR2 is SMNVEV in the germline V gene (reference sequence). The germline V and J ends were trimmed by 4 bases and 6 bases, with 19 bases remaining between them. The length of the CDR3 is 15 residues. The CDR3 spells CASSSIGTRHVEQYF. The CDR3 DNA follows: TGTGCCAGCAGTTCCATAGGGACACGCCACGTCGAGCAGTACTTC.